This TCR beta chain originates from a study of blood T cell repertoires in COVID-19. Study overall: From the United States, Italy and Spain came samples of acute and convalescent COVID-19. T cells, B-cell-depleted T cells, or PBMCs supplied cDNA or gDNA.

In this sample, this clone turned up once. The germline V gene has CDR1 MNHNY and CDR2 SVGAGI (reference sequence). V shed 6 bases and J 5 bases; nucleotides not matched to a gene: 3. This CDR3 has 13 residues. Seattle participants joined during active infection and were tracked over time. In the source study's methods: Amplifying reference gene primers gave estimates of nucleated cell counts. Sequencing was performed with immunoSEQ multiplex PCR; in TCRdb, only in-frame clones are kept and a portion is missing. That table is the source of V, J and clone size, and D and trimming were worked out from the DNA. Among roughly 300,000 clones, more than 80% were seen once, and the ten largest hold 6.5% to 8%.

The chain couples TRBV6-6 to TRBJ2-5, with 10 bases aligning to TRBD1. The specimen sequenced was peripheral blood. The TCR originated in a woman under 40 with COVID-19, enrolled during active disease. The CDR3 bases are TGTGCCAGCAGGGACAGGGGGAGGGAGACCCAGTACTTC. It encodes CASRDRGRETQYF.